These 7 T cell receptor beta chains were all obtained from the same sample, sequenced in a study of T cell changes during pregnancy in multiple sclerosis. TCRdb's table, derived via immunoSEQ multiplex PCR, lists solely in-frame clones and lacks some. The table records approximately 70,000 clones, 91% of them present only once. The sequenced sample was peripheral blood, obtained in the third trimester of pregnancy. These receptors all stem from a female donor in good health, enrolled as a control in a pregnancy study.

The rearrangement joins TRBV18 to TRBJ1-4; the D gene is possibly TRBD1 (5 bases). The CDR3 runs 15 residues. Trimming cost V 4 bases and J 8 bases, with 17 bases left between them. The germline V gene has CDR1 KGHSH and CDR2 LQKENI. The CDR3 here is CASSLSGAGREKLFF. CDR3 coding DNA: TGTGCCAGCTCACTATCCGGAGCGGGGCGAGAAAAACTGTTTTTT.

The CDR3 loop is CAITSKGSDTQYF. DNA for the CDR3: TGTGCCATCACCTCGAAGGGGTCAGATACGCAGTATTTT. The rearrangement joins TRBV10-3 to TRBJ2-3, with D possibly matching TRBD1 (5 bases). CDR1 is ENHRY and CDR2 is SYGVKD in the germline V gene. Trimming removed 7 bases from V and 4 bases from J, with 12 bases in between. The CDR3 covers 13 residues.

The rearrangement joins TRBV19 to TRBJ2-2, with TRBD1 as a possible D gene (6 bases). Germline CDR1 is LNHDA and CDR2 is SQIVND (reference sequence). CDR3 size: 16 residues. V was pared by 3 bases and J by 4 bases, with 15 bases between. The CDR3 nucleotides are TGTGCCAGTAGTATGGGCCGGGCAGGGGTCACCGGGGAGCTGTTTTTT. This encodes CASSMGRAGVTGELFF.

The J gene is TRBJ2-2, the V gene TRBV10-1; 8 nucleotides line up with TRBD1. This CDR3 contains 13 residues. V trimming: 7 bases; J trimming: 7 bases; junction bases outside the gene matches: 5. CDR1 and CDR2 from the germline V gene are WNHNN and SYGVQD (reference sequence). CDR3 amino acids: CASTRGLGGELFF. The CDR3 DNA sequence: TGCGCCAGCACCAGGGGGCTGGGCGGGGAGCTGTTTTTT.

V gene TRBV5-1 combines with J gene TRBJ2-3; 13 positions agree with TRBD2. The V and J ends lost 4 bases and 2 bases, in that order; junction bases with no gene match: 16. From germline, CDR1 is SGHRS and CDR2 YFSETQ. There are 20 residues in the CDR3. The CDR3, as DNA: TGCGCCAGCAGCCATAGTCCGGGACTAGCGGGGAAAACTTACACAGATACGCAGTATTTT. It specifies CASSHSPGLAGKTYTDTQYF.

The chain links TRBV18 to TRBJ2-1, with TRBD2 identical over 13 bases. Trimming removed 4 bases from V and 7 bases from J; junction bases left unmatched: 7. The CDR3 sequence is 16 residues long. Per germline, CDR1 KGHSH and CDR2 LQKENI. The CDR3 bases are TGTGCCAGCTCACACGAACTAGCGGGAGGGCTTAATGAGCAGTTCTTC. Translating gives CASSHELAGGLNEQFF.

The V and J genes are TRBV6-6 and TRBJ2-1, with 12 positions matching TRBD2. This CDR3 contains 16 residues. Germline CDR1 MNHNY, CDR2 SVGAGI (reference sequence). V was clipped by 2 bases and J by 10 bases; unmatched bases: 9. This CDR3 reads CASSYEGLAGPGEQFF. In nucleotides, the CDR3 is TGTGCCAGCAGTTACGAAGGACTAGCGGGGCCCGGGGAGCAGTTCTTC.